This T cell receptor beta chain was profiled in a study of T-cell reconstitution after alpha-beta-depleted transplantation in children. The table lists this clonotype with many counts. Unique molecular identifiers were built into the TCRbeta library. Via MiXCR, TCRdb re-called the PCR reads, giving one row per CDR3 protein. This table has about 600,000 distinct CDR3 sequences, roughly a tenth appearing once. This sample comprised PBMCs from the stem cell graft donor, obtained from the stem cell graft. The receptor was isolated from a human donor who donated a stem cell graft to a child with acute myeloid leukemia.

For the CDR3, the DNA is TGCAGCGTTGCCTGGCAGGGGAAATTTTTCGAGCAGTACTTC. It is translated as CSVAWQGKFFEQYF. The genes are TRBV29-1 and TRBJ2-7; perhaps TRBD1 as D (6 bases). Germline assignment: CDR1 SQVTM and CDR2 ANQGSEA. The CDR3 totals 14 residues. Trimming left V 4 bases short and J 6 bases short, with 19 bases between.